Reported below is one T cell receptor (beta chain). Antigen specificity is unknown. The repertoire was sequenced with immunoSEQ multiplex PCR; TCRdb's copy has only in-frame clones and lacks some. The data contain a few million clones, 80% to 95% of them singletons. V was shortened by 8 bases and J by 6 bases, with 12 bases between the two germline ends. The CDR3 sequence is 12 residues long. The germline V gene encodes CDR1 MNHNS and CDR2 SASEGT. Investigators divided CD4+ cells into CD45RA+ naive and CD45RA-negative memory subsets. This sample is drawn from a study of shared clonotypes between healthy human individuals. Study outcomes and limitations: With a handful of donors compared, roughly 4.9% of naive CD4 clonotypes were shared. Generally, naive subsets came out with larger estimated richness than memory subsets. Clonotypes which were not shared had lower generation probabilities than clonotypes that all four donors shared.

V usage is TRBV6-1 and J usage is TRBJ2-3; no clear D. The TCR sequence derives from a man between 18 and 29 years old in good health. Some clones in this sample may be carry-over from other donors' samples. The source material was naive CD4+ T cells from PBMCs. This sample's subset: CD45RA+ positively selected. The CDR3 protein is CASGRMRDTQYF. In DNA form, the CDR3 reads TGTGCCAGCGGCCGAATGAGGGATACGCAGTATTTT.